Described below is a single TCR beta chain sequence and its context. This clone's antigen is unknown. Base qualities are not recorded, but no much larger clone differs from it by a single base. Each donor gave one peripheral blood draw, about 110 mL on average, collected into heparinised tubes. Naive, central memory, regulatory and stem cell-like memory CD4+ T cells were sorted on a BD FACSAria II using a panel including CD45RO, CCR7, CD25, CD127, CD95 and CD27. A purity above 95% was achieved for all sorted populations. Right away, PBMCs were isolated by Lymphoprep density gradient centrifugation and were stained directly, with no culture step. So that batch effects would be minimized, each experiment stained and sorted samples in pairs, pairing one healthy donor with one patient. The entire isolated RNA was reverse transcribed using the High Capacity cDNA Reverse Transcription Kit, and thus expressed TCRB transcripts were sequenced. Naive, central memory and regulatory T cell samples underwent deep immunoSEQ sequencing, averaging around 3.7 million total reads per sample. Sorted cells were lysed in RLT buffer, and RNA was extracted using DNase-treated RNeasy Micro or Mini kits according to cell number. Each cell subset was processed on its own to prevent cross-contamination, while patient and healthy donor samples were processed together. The immunoSEQ multiplex PCR was used to amplify TCRB sequences from cDNA, yielding 87-bp fragments that span the CDR3 region. Amplicons were sequenced on the Illumina HiSeq platform. The original pipeline was this. Synthetic template baselines were used to correct PCR bias computationally, reads within Hamming distance 2 were collapsed, and singletons that could not be merged were discarded. Reads were aligned to IMGT to assign V, D and J genes, CDR3 length, and insertions or deletions at six rearrangement sites. Within each subset, clonotype counts were normalized to sorted cell number, and only after that were true diversity and Gini coefficients computed with the tcR R package. The overlap coefficient, calculated on TCRB nucleotide sequences, was used to quantify repertoire sharing. As a proxy for the pre-selection repertoire, out-of-frame TCRB sequences from naive cells were analyzed. TCRdb limited this immuneACCESS table to in-frame rearrangements with V and J called. A share of clones is missing; checked studies link under half to unresolved V genes, and the rest is unexplained. D and trimming come from the DNA, and the V and J calls and clone size come from that table. The sample profile shows about 300,000 clones; roughly 13% of them were found once. The top ten clonotypes cover around 0.016% of the sample.

The sample originates from a study of beta chain features in type 1 diabetes (dated by TCRdb to the late 2010s). A note on the overall study: Patients and healthy donors did not differ in mean age, gender distribution, total cell number or subset yield. A total of 100 million to 110 million sorted cells were examined across all samples, and a strong correlation was observed between cell number per subset and RNA yield. The study compared the TCRB repertoires of sorted circulating CD4+ T cell subsets in recently diagnosed type 1 diabetes patients with those in matched healthy donors. Regulatory and stem cell-like memory subsets were isolated from only 8 patients and 8 healthy donors, whereas naive and central memory subsets came from all 30 or so donors.

The trim is 6 bases for V and 4 bases for J, with a gap of 12 bases between the germline ends. The germline V gene (reference sequence) sets CDR1 to MNHEY and CDR2 to SMNVEV. There are 13 amino acids in the CDR3, from cysteine to phenylalanine inclusive. The retained sequence is limited to the CDR3, 39 bases, with the frame set at the first base. Overall results and qualifications from the work: In all four CD4+ subsets, TCRB CDR3 length was moderately but significantly shorter in type 1 diabetes patients. Shorter templates might be favored by PCR, yet because patient and control samples were amplified and corrected together, any such skew would affect both groups equally. Because cDNA rather than genomic DNA was sequenced, highly expressing activated cells could have been over-represented, although no difference in activation and CD3 levels was found between groups. Patients with type 1 diabetes made fewer insertions and deleted more nucleotides at VDJ recombination sites, implying thymic rearrangement abnormalities. The naive, central memory and regulatory TCRB repertoires appeared to resemble one another more closely among patients than among healthy donors. Because small numbers of individuals were included in the HLA sub-analyses, any influence of HLA type on TCRB rearrangement was left unresolved.

Rearrangement joined TRBV27 to TRBJ1-1; a confident D gene designation cannot be given. The sequencing sample was made of naive CD4+ T cells from blood. Interpreted using the paper, the cell subset or site label stands for: true naive CD4+ T cells. This receptor was taken from a woman aged 18-29 years with type 1 diabetes. The CDR3 is CASSRGSITEAFF. The nucleotide sequence reads TGTGCCAGCAGCCGGGGAAGTATCACTGAAGCTTTCTTT.